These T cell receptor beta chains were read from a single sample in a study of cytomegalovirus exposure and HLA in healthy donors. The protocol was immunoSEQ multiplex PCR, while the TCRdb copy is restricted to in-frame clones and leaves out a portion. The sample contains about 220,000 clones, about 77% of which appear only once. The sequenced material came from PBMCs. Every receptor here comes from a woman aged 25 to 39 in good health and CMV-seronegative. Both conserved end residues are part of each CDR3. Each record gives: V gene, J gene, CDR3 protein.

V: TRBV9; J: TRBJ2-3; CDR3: CASSPYVGGGDTQYF
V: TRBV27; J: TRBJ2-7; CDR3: CASSLSALAGGFYEQYF
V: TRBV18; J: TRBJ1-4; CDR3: CASSRGQQGGKLFF
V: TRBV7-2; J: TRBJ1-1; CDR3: CASSGHDRGRAEAFF
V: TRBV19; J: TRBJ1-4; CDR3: CASRPGQGSEKLFF
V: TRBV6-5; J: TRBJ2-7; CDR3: CASTRTGTERYEQYF
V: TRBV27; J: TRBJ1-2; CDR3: CASKPGQGNGYTF
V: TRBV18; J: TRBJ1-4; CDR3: CASSPQAGAGEKLFF
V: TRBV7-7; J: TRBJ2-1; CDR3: CASSLGPSNDEQFF
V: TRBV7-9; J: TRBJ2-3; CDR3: CASSSGGRGTDTQYF
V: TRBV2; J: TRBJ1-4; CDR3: CASRGGQWNEKLFF
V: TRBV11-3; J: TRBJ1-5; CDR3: CASSSTGGWQPQHF
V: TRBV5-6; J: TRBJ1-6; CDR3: CASSLAKADYNSPLHF
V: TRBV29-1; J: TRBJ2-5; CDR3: CSGSEGWETQYF
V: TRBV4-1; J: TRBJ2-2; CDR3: CASSQAGVAPTGELFF
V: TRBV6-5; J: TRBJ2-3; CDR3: CASSRGASSTDTQYF
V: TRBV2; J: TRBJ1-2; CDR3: CASSERDQQGENYGYTF
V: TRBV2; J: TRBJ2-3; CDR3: CASTILSGGEAPIFTDTQYF
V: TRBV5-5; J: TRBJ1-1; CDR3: CASSLIPGNTEAFF
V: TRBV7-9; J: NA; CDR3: CASSSLGSSYEQYF
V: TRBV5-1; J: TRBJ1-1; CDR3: CASSLGAGPTEAFF
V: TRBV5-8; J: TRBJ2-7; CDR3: CASSHNYEQYF
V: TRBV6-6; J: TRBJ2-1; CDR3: CASSYGEGSYNEQFF
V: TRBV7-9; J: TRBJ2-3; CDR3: CASSTDRETLTDTQYF
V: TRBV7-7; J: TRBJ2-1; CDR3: CASSLGTGDHNEQFF
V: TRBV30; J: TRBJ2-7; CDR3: CAWSPTAPRQYF
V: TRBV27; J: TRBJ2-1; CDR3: CASSENYNEQFF
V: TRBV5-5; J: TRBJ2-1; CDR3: CASSSAGTSDDEQFF
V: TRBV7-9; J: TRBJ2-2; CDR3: CASSPRTSGRFNTGELFF
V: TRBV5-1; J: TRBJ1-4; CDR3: CASSQGVINEKLFF
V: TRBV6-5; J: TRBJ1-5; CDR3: CASRENQPQHF
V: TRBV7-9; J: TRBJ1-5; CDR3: CASSLGSGQPQHF
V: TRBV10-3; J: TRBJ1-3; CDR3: CAIRNQEGGGNIIYF
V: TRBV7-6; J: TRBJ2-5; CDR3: CASSPYGGLETQYF
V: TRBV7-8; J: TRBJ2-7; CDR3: CASSLLRGAREQYF
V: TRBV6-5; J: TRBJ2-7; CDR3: CASNWASGGSYEQYF
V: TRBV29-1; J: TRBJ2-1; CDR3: CSVEAPIDEQFF
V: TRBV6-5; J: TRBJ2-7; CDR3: CASSYGRQGGEQYF
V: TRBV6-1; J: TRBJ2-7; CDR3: CASSETGQATYEQYF
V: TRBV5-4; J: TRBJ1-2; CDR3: CASSIRTGGSDGYTF
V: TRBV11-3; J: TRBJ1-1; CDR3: CASSLRVGTEAFF
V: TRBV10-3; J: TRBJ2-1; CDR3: CAISETSGRGNEQFF
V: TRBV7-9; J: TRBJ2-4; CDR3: CASSLEAGGIQYF
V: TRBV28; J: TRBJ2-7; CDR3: CASSLGQGVYEQYF
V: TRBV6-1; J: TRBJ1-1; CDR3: CASTPGGTEAFF
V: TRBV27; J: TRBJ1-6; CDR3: CASGQGNYSPLHF
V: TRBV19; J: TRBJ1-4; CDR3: CASSLGREKLFF
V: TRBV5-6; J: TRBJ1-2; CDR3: CASSLGRGDYGYTF
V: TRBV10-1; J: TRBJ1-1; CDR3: CASSRDRGGTEAFF
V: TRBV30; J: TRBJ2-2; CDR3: CAWMNFNTGELFF
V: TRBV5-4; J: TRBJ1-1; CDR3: CASSPLRKNTEAFF
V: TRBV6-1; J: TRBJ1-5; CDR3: CASKETGYQPQHF
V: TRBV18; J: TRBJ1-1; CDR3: CASSYVGTGDENTEAFF
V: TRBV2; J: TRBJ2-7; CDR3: CASSDSSYAYEQYF
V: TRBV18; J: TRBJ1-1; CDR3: CASSQVTGGAGTEAFF
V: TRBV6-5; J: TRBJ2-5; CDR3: CASSYSTRGETQYF
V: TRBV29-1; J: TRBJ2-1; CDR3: CSVPRTSDYNEQFF